This T cell receptor beta chain was profiled in a study of CD8 T cells in ankylosing spondylitis. Overall study results and limits: Significant enrichment of disease-linked clones was reported in matched ankylosing spondylitis synovial fluid.

Each CDR3 protein is one row after TCRdb ran MiXCR on the 5' RACE reads. Of some 150,000 distinct CDR3 sequences in the sample, about an eighth were seen once. CDR1 is SGHNT and CDR2 is YENEEA in the germline V gene. CDR3 size: 12 residues. V shed 5 bases and J shed 9 bases, with 12 bases lying between them. This clonotype was detected many times. Its target is not known. The sequenced sample was blood, either unsorted or a sorted T cell fraction (not recorded which). The rearrangement uses TRBV11-3 and TRBJ2-3; D call uncertain. This receptor was taken from a female donor with ankylosing spondylitis or in good health (not recorded which). CDR3 DNA: TGTGCCAGCAGCCCTAGTCTTGGGACGCAGTATTTT. Its translation is CASSPSLGTQYF.